What follows are 22 T cell receptor beta chains derived from one specimen sequenced in a study of blood T cell repertoires in COVID-19. Method: immunoSEQ multiplex PCR; TCRdb's copy keeps in-frame clones and lacks some. The table lists 190,000 or so clones, roughly four fifths of them singletons, with about 12% in the top ten. Material for sequencing was PBMCs or T cells enriched from blood (not recorded which). The receptors were sampled from a man between 40 and 49 years old who had recovered from COVID-19.

The rearrangement joins TRBV7-2 to TRBJ2-1; no firm D call. This CDR3 is 12 amino acids long. Germline V gives CDR1 SGHTA, CDR2 FQGNSA. The V end was cut by 5 bases, the J end by 8 bases, with 10 bases between. CDR3 DNA sequence: TGTGCCAGCAGCCCTTACAAACATGAGCAGTTCTTC. This sequence encodes CASSPYKHEQFF.

The rearrangement uses TRBV18 and TRBJ2-6, with a weak D call TRBD1 (5 bases). Per germline, CDR1 KGHSH and CDR2 LQKENI. The V and J ends lost 2 bases and 5 bases respectively, with 16 bases between them. This CDR3 has 17 residues. The CDR3 DNA reads TGTGCCAGCTCACCAGTACAGGTCGCGCTAAGGGCCAACGTCCTGACTTTC. Its protein is CASSPVQVALRANVLTF.

The rearrangement links TRBV4-3 to TRBJ1-3, with 7 bases fitting TRBD1. V lost 2 bases and J lost 2; bases outside the gene matches: 3. CDR3 size: 15 residues. From germline, CDR1 is LGHNA and CDR2 YSLEER. The CDR3 DNA reads TGCGCCAGCAGCCAAAATACAGGGGCTGGAAACACCATATATTTT. It encodes CASSQNTGAGNTIYF.

The chain couples TRBV2 to TRBJ1-1; 9 bases agree with TRBD1. The CDR3 runs 13 residues. Trimming took 4 bases from V and 3 from J; bases not matched to a gene: 0. CDR1 is SNHLY, CDR2 FYNNEI, per germline. The CDR3 reads CASSGDRDTEAFF. The CDR3, as DNA: TGTGCCAGCAGTGGGGACAGGGACACTGAAGCTTTCTTT.

This chain uses TRBV6-2 or TRBV6-3 with TRBJ1-5; 7 bases map to TRBD1. This CDR3 spans 18 amino acids. CDR1 and CDR2 from the germline V gene are MNHEY and SVGEGT. V was clipped by 6 bases and J by 2 bases; unmatched bases: 16. The DNA for the CDR3 is TGTGCCAGCAGCAGCCAGGATCCGGGACAGTCGCGCAATCAGCCCCAGCATTTT. Its protein product is CASSSQDPGQSRNQPQHF.

This chain joins TRBV14 and TRBJ1-1; TRBD1 aligns across 10 bases. The CDR3 loop spans 14 amino acids. Germline loops: CDR1 SGHDN, CDR2 FVKESK. The trim removed 3 bases at V and 5 bases at J, leaving 3 bases unmatched. CDR3 residues: CASSQGQGLTEAFF. Written as DNA, the CDR3 is TGTGCCAGCAGCCAGGGACAGGGGTTGACTGAAGCTTTCTTT.

The genes are TRBV29-1 and TRBJ2-1; TRBD2 might be the D (6 bases). CDR3 size: 13 residues. V gave up 5 bases and J gave up 1 base, with 9 bases separating them. Looked up from germline, CDR1 is SQVTM and CDR2 is ANQGSEA. In DNA form, the CDR3 reads TGCAGCGTTTTCGGGGGATCCTACAATGAGCAGTTCTTC. Protein sequence: CSVFGGSYNEQFF.

The V gene is TRBV19, the J gene TRBJ2-7, with D possibly TRBD1 on 6 matching bases. Germline CDR1 and CDR2: LNHDA and SQIVND (reference sequence). The CDR3 covers 10 residues. V lost 3 bases, J lost 12 bases, and 9 bases lay in between. This CDR3 is CASSIRGRYF. CDR3 in DNA: TGTGCCAGTAGTATCAGGGGTAGGTACTTC.

The chain is built from TRBV2 and TRBJ2-1; D is unresolved. Germline V gene data show CDR1 as SNHLY and CDR2 as FYNNEI. The CDR3 totals 11 residues. Trimming cost V 6 bases and J 6 bases, with 6 bases left between them. The CDR3 bases are TGTGCCAGCAGAGCTAGCAATGAGCAGTTCTTC. Residues: CASRASNEQFF.

The table lists this clone with a count of one. The rearrangement links TRBV6-5 to TRBJ1-1; D is unresolved. The germline gives CDR1 MNHEY, CDR2 SVGAGI. The V end was cut by 6 bases, the J end by 0 bases, with 5 bases between. The CDR3 has 12 residues. The CDR3 spells CASSRMNTEAFF. The CDR3 DNA sequence: TGTGCCAGCAGCAGGATGAACACTGAAGCTTTCTTT.

This rearrangement joins TRBV7-3 to TRBJ2-7; tentative D call: TRBD2 (7 bases). V lost 2 bases to trimming and J lost 0 bases, with 17 bases between them. CDR3 length equals 17 residues. CDR1 and CDR2 from the germline V gene are SGHTA and FQGTGA. The CDR3 sequence: CASSLGSGGFTSYEQYF. CDR3 bases: TGTGCCAGCAGCTTAGGGTCGGGGGGCTTCACCTCCTACGAGCAGTACTTC.

The chain is built from TRBV4-3 and TRBJ1-2; 10 bases map to TRBD1. This CDR3 spans 16 amino acids. Germline V gene data show CDR1 as LGHNA and CDR2 as YSLEER. With V trimmed by 1 base and J by 5 bases, 7 bases remained unmatched. The CDR3 nucleotides are TGCGCCAGCAGCCAAGGCTTGACAGGGGGCCTATATGGCTACACCTTC. Translated: CASSQGLTGGLYGYTF.

The chain couples TRBV9 to TRBJ1-4; D call uncertain. The V gene lost 2 bases and the J gene lost 3 bases, with 11 bases spanning the gap. The CDR3 spans 15 residues. CDR1 is SGDLS and CDR2 is YYNGEE in the germline V gene. DNA of the CDR3: TGTGCCAGCAGCGTTTCAGGATACGCTAATGAAAAACTGTTTTTT. Translating it yields CASSVSGYANEKLFF.

The rearrangement uses TRBV6-5 and TRBJ2-7, with a weak D call TRBD2 (6 bases). V gave up 5 bases and J gave up 5 bases, with 16 bases separating them. The CDR3 extends over 14 amino acids. CDR1 MNHEY and CDR2 SVGAGI come from the germline V gene. The CDR3 is CASSPQTSFDEQYF. CDR3 bases: TGTGCCAGCAGTCCCCAAACTAGCTTCGACGAGCAGTACTTC.

The chain has TRBV29-1 and TRBJ1-1; the D gene is possibly TRBD1 (6 bases). Trimming took off 4 bases at V and 4 bases at J, with 22 bases between the two ends. In germline, CDR1 is SQVTM, CDR2 ANQGSEA. This CDR3 comprises 16 residues. Here the CDR3 DNA reads TGCAGCGTTGCACGAGGGATTCTCAGGGGAAGCACTGAAGCTTTCTTT. Amino acid sequence: CSVARGILRGSTEAFF.

The CDR3 DNA reads as TGTGCCTGGAGTCGCCGGGACAGGGTTTTCTACGAGCAGTACTTC. It encodes CAWSRRDRVFYEQYF. The V call is TRBV30, the J call TRBJ2-7, with 9 bases lining up with TRBD1. Germline V lookup: CDR1 GTSNPN, CDR2 SVGIG (reference sequence). V trimming: 2 bases; J trimming: 3 bases; junction bases outside the gene matches: 8. The CDR3 is made up of 15 amino acids.

This sequence joins TRBV18 and TRBJ2-2, with 8 nucleotides matching TRBD2. The V gene's germline CDR1 is KGHSH and CDR2 LQKENI. This CDR3 contains 16 residues. Trimming removed 5 bases from V and 4 bases from J; junction bases left unmatched: 9. The CDR3: CASSVVAGMSTGELFF. The CDR3 coding sequence is TGTGCCAGCTCAGTGGTAGCGGGAATGAGCACCGGGGAGCTGTTTTTT. The full variable domain, rest sourced from reference TRBV18 and TRBJ2-2, is NAGVMQNPRHLVRRRGQEARLRCSPMKGHSHVYWYRQLPEEGLKFMVYLQKENIIDESGMPKERFSAEFPKEGPSILRIQQVVRGDSAAYFCASSVVAGMSTGELFFGEGSRLTVL.

The rearrangement uses TRBV15 and TRBJ2-7; 15 nucleotides line up with TRBD2. The CDR3 is made up of 18 amino acids. CDR1 and CDR2 from the germline V gene are LNHNV and YYDKDF (reference sequence). V gave up 1 base and J gave up 0 bases; unmatched junction bases: 4. For the CDR3, the DNA is TGTGCCACCAGCAGAGGGGGGACTAGCGGGAGGATCTCCTACGAGCAGTACTTC. Residues: CATSRGGTSGRISYEQYF. Full variable domain (missing parts from reference TRBV15 and TRBJ2-7): DAMVIQNPRYQVTQFGKPVTLSCSQTLNHNVMYWYQQKSSQAPKLLFHYYDKDFNNEADTPDNFQSRRPNTSFCFLDIRSPGLGDTAMYLCATSRGGTSGRISYEQYFGPGTRLTVT.

This clone has only a few counts. V and J are TRBV6-6 and TRBJ2-6; the D is unclear. The CDR3 consists of 15 residues. CDR1 is MNHNY and CDR2 is SVGAGI in the germline V gene (reference sequence). Trimming stripped 6 bases from V and 1 base from J, with 10 bases between. Here the CDR3 reads CASSPDFSGANVLTF. DNA for the CDR3: TGTGCCAGCAGCCCCGACTTTTCTGGGGCCAACGTCCTGACTTTC.

A single count supports this clone. The V and J genes are TRBV11-2 and TRBJ1-1; no clear D gene. V was trimmed by 2 bases and J by 4 bases, leaving 5 bases between them. The CDR3 consists of 12 residues. Germline V gives CDR1 SGHAT, CDR2 FQNNGV. The CDR3 protein is CASSLSFTEAFF. The CDR3 bases are TGTGCCAGCAGCTTATCTTTCACTGAAGCTTTCTTT.

The J gene is TRBJ2-7, the V gene TRBV4-1; D is perhaps TRBD1 (5 bases). Germline loops: CDR1 MGHRA, CDR2 YSYEKL. The V gene lost 5 bases and the J gene lost 3 bases, with 14 bases spanning the gap. There are 14 residues in the CDR3. The CDR3 here is CASSLILQGYEQYF. CDR3 nucleotides: TGCGCCAGCAGCTTGATCCTCCAGGGCTACGAGCAGTACTTC.

The V call is TRBV7-7, the J call TRBJ2-2, with D possibly matching TRBD1 (5 bases). V dropped 5 bases and J dropped 0 bases, with 16 bases sitting between them. The germline gives CDR1 SSHAT, CDR2 FNYEAQ (reference sequence). The length of the CDR3 is 17 residues. The CDR3 loop reads CASSLDFGHSNTGELFF. In nucleotides, the CDR3 is TGTGCCAGCAGCCTCGATTTTGGACACTCGAACACCGGGGAGCTGTTTTTT. Full variable domain (outside the CDR3, taken from reference TRBV7-7 and TRBJ2-2): GAGVSQSPRYKVTKRGQDVTLRCDPISSHATLYWYQQALGQGPEFLTYFNYEAQPDKSGLPSDRFSAERPEGSISTLTIQRTEQRDSAMYRCASSLDFGHSNTGELFFGEGSRLTVL.